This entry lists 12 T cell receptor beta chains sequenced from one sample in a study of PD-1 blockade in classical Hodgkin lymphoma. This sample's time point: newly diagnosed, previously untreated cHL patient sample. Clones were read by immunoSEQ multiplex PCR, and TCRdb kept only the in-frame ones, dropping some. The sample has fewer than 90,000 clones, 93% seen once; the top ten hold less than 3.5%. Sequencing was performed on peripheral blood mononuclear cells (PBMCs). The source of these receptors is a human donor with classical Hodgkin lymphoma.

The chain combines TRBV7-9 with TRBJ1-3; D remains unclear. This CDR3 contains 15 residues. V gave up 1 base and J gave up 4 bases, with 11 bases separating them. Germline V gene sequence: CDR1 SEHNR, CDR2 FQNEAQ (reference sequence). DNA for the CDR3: TGTGCCAGCAGCTTAGGAACGGGAGACGGAAACACCATATATTTT. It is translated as CASSLGTGDGNTIYF.

The CDR3 reads CASSPPWGRSGEAFF. Here the CDR3 DNA reads TGTGCCAGCTCACCACCGTGGGGACGGTCCGGTGAAGCTTTCTTT. V gene TRBV18 combines with J gene TRBJ1-1; weak D call: TRBD1 (5 bases). Germline loops: CDR1 KGHSH, CDR2 LQKENI. CDR3 length equals 15 residues. Trimming stripped 0 bases from V and 7 bases from J, with 15 bases between.

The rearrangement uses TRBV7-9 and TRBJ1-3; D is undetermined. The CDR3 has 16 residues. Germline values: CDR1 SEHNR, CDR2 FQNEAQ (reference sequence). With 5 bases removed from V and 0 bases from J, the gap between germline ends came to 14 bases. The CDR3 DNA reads TGTGCCAGCAGCATAGGAGAGCGCAGCTCTGGAAACACCATATATTTT. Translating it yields CASSIGERSSGNTIYF.

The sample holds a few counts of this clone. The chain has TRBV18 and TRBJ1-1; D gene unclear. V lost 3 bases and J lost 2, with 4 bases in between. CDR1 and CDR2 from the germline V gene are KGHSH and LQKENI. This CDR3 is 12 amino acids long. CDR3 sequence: CASSPGNTEAFF. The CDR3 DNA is TGTGCCAGCTCACCGGGAAACACTGAAGCTTTCTTT.

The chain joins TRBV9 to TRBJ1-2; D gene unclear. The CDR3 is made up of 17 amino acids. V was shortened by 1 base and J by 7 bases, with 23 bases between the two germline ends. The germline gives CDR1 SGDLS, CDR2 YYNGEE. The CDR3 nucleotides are TGTGCCAGCAGCGTAAGTTCGTCTGTCCTGGCGGGAGGTGGCTACACCTTC. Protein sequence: CASSVSSSVLAGGGYTF.

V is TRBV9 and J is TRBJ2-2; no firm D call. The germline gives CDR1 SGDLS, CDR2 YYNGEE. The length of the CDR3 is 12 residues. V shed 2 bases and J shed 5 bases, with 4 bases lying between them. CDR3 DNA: TGTGCCAGCAGCGTTAGTACCGGGGAGCTGTTTTTT. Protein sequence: CASSVSTGELFF.

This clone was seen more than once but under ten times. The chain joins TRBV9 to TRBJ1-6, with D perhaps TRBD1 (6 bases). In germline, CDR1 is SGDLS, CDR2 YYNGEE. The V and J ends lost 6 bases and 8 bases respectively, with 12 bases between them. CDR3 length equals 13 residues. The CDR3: CASNSQGYSPLHF. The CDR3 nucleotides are TGTGCCAGCAACTCTCAGGGGTATTCACCCCTCCACTTT.

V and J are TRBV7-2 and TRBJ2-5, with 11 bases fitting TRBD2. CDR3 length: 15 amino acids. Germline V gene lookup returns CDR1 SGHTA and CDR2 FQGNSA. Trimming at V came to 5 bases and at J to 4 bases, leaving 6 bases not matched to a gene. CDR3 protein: CASSLSGRAGETQYF. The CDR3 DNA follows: TGTGCCAGCAGCCTTAGCGGGAGGGCCGGAGAGACCCAGTACTTC.

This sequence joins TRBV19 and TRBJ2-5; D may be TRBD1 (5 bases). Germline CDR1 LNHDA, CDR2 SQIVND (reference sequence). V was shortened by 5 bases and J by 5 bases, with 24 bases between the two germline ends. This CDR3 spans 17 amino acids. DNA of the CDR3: TGTGCCAGTAGTCCCGCCCCGTACTACCAGGGATGGGAGACCCAGTACTTC. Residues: CASSPAPYYQGWETQYF.

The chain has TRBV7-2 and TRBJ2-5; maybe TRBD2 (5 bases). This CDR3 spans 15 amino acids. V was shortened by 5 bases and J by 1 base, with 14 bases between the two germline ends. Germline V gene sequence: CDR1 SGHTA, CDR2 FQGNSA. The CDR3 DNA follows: TGTGCCAGCAGCCCCTTGAGTAGCGCCCAAGAGACCCAGTACTTC. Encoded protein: CASSPLSSAQETQYF.

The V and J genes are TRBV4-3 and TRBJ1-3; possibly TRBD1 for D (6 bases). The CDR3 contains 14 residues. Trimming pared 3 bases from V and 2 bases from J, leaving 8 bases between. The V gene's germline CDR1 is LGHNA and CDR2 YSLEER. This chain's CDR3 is CASSHTGPGNTIYF. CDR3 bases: TGCGCCAGCAGCCATACAGGGCCTGGAAACACCATATATTTT.

CDR3 sequence reads: CASSSTFRTQYF. CDR3 bases: TGCGCCAGCAGTTCCACCTTTCGGACCCAGTACTTC. The chain couples TRBV10-1 to TRBJ2-5; D is unresolved. Germline V gives CDR1 WNHNN, CDR2 SYGVQD (reference sequence). The CDR3 sequence is 12 residues long. V lost 5 bases and J lost 7, with 11 bases in between.